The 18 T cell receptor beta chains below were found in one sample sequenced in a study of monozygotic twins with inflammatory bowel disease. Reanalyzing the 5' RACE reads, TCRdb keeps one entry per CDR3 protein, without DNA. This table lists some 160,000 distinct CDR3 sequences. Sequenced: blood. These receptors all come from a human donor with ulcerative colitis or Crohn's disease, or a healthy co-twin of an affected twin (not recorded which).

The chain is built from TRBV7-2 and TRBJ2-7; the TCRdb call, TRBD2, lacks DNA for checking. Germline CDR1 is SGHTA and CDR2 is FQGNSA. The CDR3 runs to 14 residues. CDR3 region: CASSSRDLFFEQYF.

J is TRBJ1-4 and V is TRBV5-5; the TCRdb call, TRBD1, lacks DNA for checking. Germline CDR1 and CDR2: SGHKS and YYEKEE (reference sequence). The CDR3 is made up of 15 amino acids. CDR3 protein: CASSFRGAGNEKLFF.

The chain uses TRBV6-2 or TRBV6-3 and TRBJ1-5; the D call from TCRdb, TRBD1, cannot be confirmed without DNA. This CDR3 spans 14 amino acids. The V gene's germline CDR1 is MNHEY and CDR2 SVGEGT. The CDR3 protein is CASSFRPGEQPQHF.

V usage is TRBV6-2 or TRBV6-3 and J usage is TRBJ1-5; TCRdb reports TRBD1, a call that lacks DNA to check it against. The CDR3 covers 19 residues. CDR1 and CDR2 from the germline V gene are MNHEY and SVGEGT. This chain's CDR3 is CASSYTPFRTGVSNQPQHF.

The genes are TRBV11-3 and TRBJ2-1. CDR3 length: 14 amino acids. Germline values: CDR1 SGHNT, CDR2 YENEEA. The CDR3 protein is CASSSRDYSNEQFF.

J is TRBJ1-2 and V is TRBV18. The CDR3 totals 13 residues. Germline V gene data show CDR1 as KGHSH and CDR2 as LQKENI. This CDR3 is CASSSQGFDGYTF.

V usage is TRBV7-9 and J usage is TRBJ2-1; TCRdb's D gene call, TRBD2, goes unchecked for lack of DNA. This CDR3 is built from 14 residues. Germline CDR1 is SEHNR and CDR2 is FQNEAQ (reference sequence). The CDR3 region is CASSPYDAAREQFF. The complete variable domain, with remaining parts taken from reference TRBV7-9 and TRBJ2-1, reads DTGVSQNPRHKITKRGQNVTFRCDPISEHNRLYWYRQTLGQGPEFLTYFQNEAQLEKSRLLSDRFSAERPKGSFSTLEIQRTEQGDSAMYLCASSPYDAAREQFFGPGTRLTVL.

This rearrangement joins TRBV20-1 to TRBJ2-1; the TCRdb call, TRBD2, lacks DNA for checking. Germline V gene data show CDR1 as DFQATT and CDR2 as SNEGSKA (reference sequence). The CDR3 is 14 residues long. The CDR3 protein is CSASGGRAIEEQFF.

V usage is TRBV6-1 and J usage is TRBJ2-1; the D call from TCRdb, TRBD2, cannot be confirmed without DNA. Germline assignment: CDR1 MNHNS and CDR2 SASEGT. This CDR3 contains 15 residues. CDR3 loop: CASSEEGVTYNEQFF.

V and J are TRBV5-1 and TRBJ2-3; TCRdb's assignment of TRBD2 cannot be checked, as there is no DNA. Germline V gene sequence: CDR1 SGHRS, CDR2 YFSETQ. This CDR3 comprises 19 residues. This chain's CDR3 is CASSLRGLAGARYTDTQYF.

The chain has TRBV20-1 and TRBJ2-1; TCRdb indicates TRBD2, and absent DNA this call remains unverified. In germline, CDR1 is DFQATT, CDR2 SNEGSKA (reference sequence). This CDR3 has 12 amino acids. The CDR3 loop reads CSARADSGYQFF.

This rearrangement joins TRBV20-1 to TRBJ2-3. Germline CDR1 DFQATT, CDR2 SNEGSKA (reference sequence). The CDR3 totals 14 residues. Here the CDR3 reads CSARRRSRTDTQYF.

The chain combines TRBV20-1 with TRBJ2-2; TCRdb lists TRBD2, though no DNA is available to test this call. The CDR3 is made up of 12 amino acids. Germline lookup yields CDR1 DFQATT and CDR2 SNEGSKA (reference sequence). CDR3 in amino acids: CSVSGGTGELFF.

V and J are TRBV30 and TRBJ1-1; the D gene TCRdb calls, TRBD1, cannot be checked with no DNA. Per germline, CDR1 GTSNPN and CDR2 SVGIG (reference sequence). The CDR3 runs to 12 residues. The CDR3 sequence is CAWSGTGFGAFF.

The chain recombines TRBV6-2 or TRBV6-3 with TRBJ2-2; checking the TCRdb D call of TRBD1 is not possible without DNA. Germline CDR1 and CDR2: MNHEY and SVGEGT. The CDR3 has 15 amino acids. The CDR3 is CASRGQGKNTGELFF.

CDR3 sequence reads: CSVDSSGANTGELFF. The chain uses TRBV29-1 and TRBJ2-2; TCRdb names TRBD2, which stays unverified in the absence of DNA. Germline CDR1 is SQVTM and CDR2 is ANQGSEA. The CDR3 totals 15 residues.

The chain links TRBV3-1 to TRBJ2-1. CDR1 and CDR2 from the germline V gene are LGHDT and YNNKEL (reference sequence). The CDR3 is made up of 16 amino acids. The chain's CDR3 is CASSQETRRAYNEQFF.

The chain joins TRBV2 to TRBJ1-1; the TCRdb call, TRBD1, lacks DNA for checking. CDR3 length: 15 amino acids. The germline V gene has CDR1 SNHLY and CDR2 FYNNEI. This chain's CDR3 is CASHPPRPENTEAFF.